A single sample is the source of the 8 T cell receptor beta chains below, sequenced in a study of Graves' ophthalmopathy and Graves' hyperthyroidism listed by TCRdb under 2018. The sequencer listed for this sample is Illumina HiSeq 2000. For repertoire sequencing, the TCR beta CDR3 regions were amplified from RNA transcripts. A first-round RT-PCR used HTBI primers with the Qiagen OneStep RT-PCR kit, followed by a second-round multiplex PCR, size selection and purification. TCRdb reran the public reads through fastp at Q25 and MiXCR, keeping productive beta chains. Rows are combined by CDR3 protein, so each entry shows the most common genes and DNA. This sample is represented by over 650,000 distinct CDR3 sequences; about 41% of them were singletons. The ten largest clonotypes hold over 2.5% of the sample. Sequencing used peripheral blood. These receptors all come from an adult man with Graves' ophthalmopathy.

V and J are TRBV12-3 or TRBV12-4 and TRBJ1-4, with 7 nucleotides matching TRBD1. The CDR3 length is 17 residues. V trimming: 5 bases; J trimming: 0 bases; junction bases outside the gene matches: 9. CDR3 protein: CASSPRQGPPTNEKLFF. CDR3 coding DNA: TGTGCCAGCAGTCCTCGACAGGGCCCTCCAACTAATGAAAAACTGTTTTTT.

This clonotype was counted between two and nine times. A clone one base away is much larger, so this may be a read error. The chain combines TRBV24-1 with TRBJ1-2; 7 nucleotides agree with TRBD1. In germline, CDR1 is KGHDR, CDR2 SFDVKD. The CDR3 is made up of 13 amino acids. The V gene end was trimmed by 4 bases and the J gene end by 8 bases; junction bases not matched to a gene: 6. The DNA for the CDR3 is TGTGCCACCAGTGACAGCAGGGGGTTAGGCTACACCTTC. Its translation is CATSDSRGLGYTF.

In its sample, this clonotype was seen many times. This rearrangement joins TRBV10-3 to TRBJ1-2, with D perhaps matching TRBD1 (5 bases). Germline V lookup: CDR1 ENHRY, CDR2 SYGVKD. The V end was cut by 8 bases, the J end by 0 bases, with 13 bases between. The CDR3 length is 14 residues. CDR3 sequence (DNA): TGTGCCATCCGACCACCGGGACCTAACTATGGCTACACCTTC. Protein product: CAIRPPGPNYGYTF.

The J gene is TRBJ2-2, the V gene TRBV5-8; possibly TRBD1 for D (7 bases). V was cut by 1 base and J by 5 bases, with 12 bases left in between. CDR1 is SGHTS, CDR2 YDEGEE, per germline. This CDR3 has 15 amino acids. The DNA for the CDR3 is TGTGCCAGCAGCTTGTACAGGGGAGGTACCGGGGAGCTGTTTTTT. Protein sequence: CASSLYRGGTGELFF.

The genes are TRBV9 and TRBJ1-6; D unresolved. V dropped 4 bases and J dropped 6 bases, with 11 bases sitting between them. CDR1 is SGDLS and CDR2 is YYNGEE in the germline V gene. This CDR3 comprises 14 residues. DNA for the CDR3: TGTGCCAGCAGCCGGAATACCTTTAATTCACCCCTCCACTTT. Residues: CASSRNTFNSPLHF.

Only one count was recorded for this clonotype. The V call is TRBV20-1, the J call TRBJ2-7; tentative D call: TRBD2 (5 bases). This CDR3 is built from 14 residues. The germline V and J ends were trimmed by 0 bases and 9 bases, with 18 bases remaining between them. Germline lookup yields CDR1 DFQATT and CDR2 SNEGSKA (reference sequence). CDR3 nucleotide sequence: TGCAGTGCTAGAGATCGGGGTAGCGCAGTAGGGCAGTACTTC. Translating gives CSARDRGSAVGQYF.

The rearrangement joins TRBV29-1 to TRBJ2-5; 10 nucleotides line up with TRBD1. V lost 7 bases and J lost 5; bases outside the gene matches: 7. Germline CDR1 SQVTM, CDR2 ANQGSEA. CDR3 length equals 13 residues. DNA for the CDR3: TGCAGCGCCTGGACAGGGGGAGGCGAGACCCAGTACTTC. This encodes CSAWTGGGETQYF.

The chain is built from TRBV25-1 and TRBJ1-6; D not certain. The CDR3 covers 17 residues. Trimming removed 6 bases at V and 10 bases at J, with 25 bases between. Germline lookup yields CDR1 MGHDK and CDR2 SYGVNS. CDR3 bases: TGTGCCAGCAGCAGCCAAGATGTAGGGTCCGTGGGCTCACCCCTCCACTTT. Translation gives CASSSQDVGSVGSPLHF.